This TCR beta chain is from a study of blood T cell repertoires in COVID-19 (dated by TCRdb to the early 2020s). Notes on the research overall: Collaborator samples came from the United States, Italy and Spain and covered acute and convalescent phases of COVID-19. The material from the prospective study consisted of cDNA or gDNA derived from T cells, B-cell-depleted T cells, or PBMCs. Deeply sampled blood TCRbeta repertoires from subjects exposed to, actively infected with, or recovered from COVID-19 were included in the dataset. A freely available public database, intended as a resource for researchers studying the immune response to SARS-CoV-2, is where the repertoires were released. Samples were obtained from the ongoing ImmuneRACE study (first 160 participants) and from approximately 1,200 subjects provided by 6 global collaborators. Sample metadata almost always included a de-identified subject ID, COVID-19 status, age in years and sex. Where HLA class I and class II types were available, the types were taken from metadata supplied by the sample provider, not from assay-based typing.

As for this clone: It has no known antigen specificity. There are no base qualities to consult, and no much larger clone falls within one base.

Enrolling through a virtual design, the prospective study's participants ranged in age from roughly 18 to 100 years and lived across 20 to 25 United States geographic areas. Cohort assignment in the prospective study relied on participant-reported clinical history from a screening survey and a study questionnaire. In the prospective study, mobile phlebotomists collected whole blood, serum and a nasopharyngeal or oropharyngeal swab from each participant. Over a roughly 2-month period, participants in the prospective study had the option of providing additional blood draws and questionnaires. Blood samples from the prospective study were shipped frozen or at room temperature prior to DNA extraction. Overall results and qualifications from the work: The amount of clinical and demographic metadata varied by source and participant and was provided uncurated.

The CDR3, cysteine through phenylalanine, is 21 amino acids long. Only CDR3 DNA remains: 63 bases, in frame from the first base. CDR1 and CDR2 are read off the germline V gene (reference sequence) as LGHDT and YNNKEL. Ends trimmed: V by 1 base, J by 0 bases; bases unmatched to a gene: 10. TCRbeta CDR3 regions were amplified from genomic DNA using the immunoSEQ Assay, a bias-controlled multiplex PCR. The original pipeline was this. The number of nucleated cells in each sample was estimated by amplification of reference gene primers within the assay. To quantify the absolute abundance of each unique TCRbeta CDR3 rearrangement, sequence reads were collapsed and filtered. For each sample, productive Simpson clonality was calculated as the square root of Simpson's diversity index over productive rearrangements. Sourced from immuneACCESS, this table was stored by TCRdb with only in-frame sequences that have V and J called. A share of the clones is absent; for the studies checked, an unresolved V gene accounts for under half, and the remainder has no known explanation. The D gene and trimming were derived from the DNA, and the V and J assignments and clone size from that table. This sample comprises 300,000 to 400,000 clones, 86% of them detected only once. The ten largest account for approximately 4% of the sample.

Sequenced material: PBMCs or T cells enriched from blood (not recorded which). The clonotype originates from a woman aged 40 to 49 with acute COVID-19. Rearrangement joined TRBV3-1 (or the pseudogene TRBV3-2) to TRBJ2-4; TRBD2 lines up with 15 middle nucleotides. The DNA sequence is TGTGCCAGCAGCCAAGCCCCGGGACTAGCGGGGGGTAGACTAGCCAAAAACATTCAGTACTTC. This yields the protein CASSQAPGLAGGRLAKNIQYF.